The entry below gives a single TCR beta chain sequence along with its context. V lost 0 bases and J 3 bases, leaving 13 bases between the germline ends. The CDR3 covers 15 residues. Germline CDR1 and CDR2: SGHRS and YFSETQ. These data come from a study of blood T cells in healthy people across ages. Whole-study context: Through template switching, about one barcoded beta molecule was captured per two T cells, as measured in model experiments.

Peripheral blood was drawn, around 9.4 milliliters per donor. Primed by a sample-barcoded 5' primer and a J-beta primer mix, a second PCR proceeded for about 7 to 12 cycles. TCRdb recomputed calls from the 5' RACE reads with MiXCR, one row per CDR3 protein. The table includes about 680,000 distinct CDR3 sequences, around 49% detected once. V usage is TRBV5-1 and J usage is TRBJ2-7; D possibly corresponds to TRBD2 (6 bases). The TCR sequence derives from a woman aged 55-70 years in good health. Sequencing used blood. CDR3 sequence: CASSLGPSDLYEQYF. The DNA of the CDR3 is TGCGCCAGCAGCTTGGGCCCTAGCGACCTCTACGAGCAGTACTTC.